This T cell receptor beta chain is drawn from a study of T cells in localized non-small cell lung cancer. Assay: immunoSEQ multiplex PCR; the TCRdb copy retains only in-frame clones and omits some. The sample includes 25,000 to 35,000 clones, roughly 90% seen only once; the top ten take around 4.2%. Germline CDR1 is SGHRS and CDR2 is YFSETQ. The V gene lost 0 bases and the J gene lost 0 bases, with 10 bases spanning the gap. The CDR3 has 16 residues. To note about this clone: What it recognizes is unknown.

Findings and limits, study-wide: A median of 57 of the top 100 tumor clones appeared in adjacent lung, which was paired and uninvolved. Peak T cell clonality was found in uninvolved adjacent lung, exceeding tumor. Elevated circulating T cell density in blood was associated with longer overall survival.

The material was peripheral blood mononuclear cells, obtained before any cancer treatment. This receptor was identified in a woman aged 40-69 years with stage III lung adenocarcinoma. The chain uses TRBV5-1 and TRBJ1-3; D unresolved. This CDR3 is CASSLDGSFSGNTIYF. The CDR3 region has the DNA TGCGCCAGCAGCTTGGACGGCAGTTTCTCTGGAAACACCATATATTTT.